A selection of T cell receptor beta chains follows, all from one sample in a study of blood T cells in healthy people across ages. TCRdb re-called the 5' RACE reads with MiXCR, one entry per CDR3 protein. The profile shows around 1,500,000 distinct CDR3 sequences, under 30% of them singletons. Input material: blood. These receptors originate from a woman in her twenties or thirties in good health. Both conserved end residues are part of each CDR3. D genes are given only for firm matches. Clone size, where shown, is once, few, many, or a class for clones that have expanded.

abundance | j_gene | v_gene | d_gene | CDR3nt | CDR3aa
. | TRBJ1-1 | TRBV3-1 | . | TGTGCCAGCAGCCAGGCCCCCGGGACAACGGTTTTCTTT | CASSQAPGTTVFF
few | TRBJ1-1 | TRBV9 | . | TGCGCCAGCAGCGTAGTACAGGTCGACACTGAAGCTTTCTTT | CASSVVQVDTEAFF
. | TRBJ2-1 | TRBV20-1 | TRBD2 | TGCAGGAGAGCGGGGAACAATGAGCAGTTCTTC | CRRAGNNEQFF
few | TRBJ1-3 | TRBV20-1 | . | TGCAGTGCTAGAGCTGGGGTGGCTGGAAACACCATATATTTT | CSARAGVAGNTIYF
. | TRBJ2-4 | TRBV7-2 | TRBD2 | TGTGCCAGCAGCCCGGGACTAGCGGGAGGATCTAGCAACATTCAGTACTTC | CASSPGLAGGSSNIQYF
. | TRBJ2-5 | TRBV6-5 | TRBD2 | TGTGCCAGCAGTTACGATGTAGCGGGGGAAAAGTACTTC | CASSYDVAGEKYF
few | TRBJ2-1 | TRBV3-1 | TRBD2 | TGTGCCAGCAGCCAAGAATACGGGCGGGGGGTCTACAATGAGCAGTTCTTC | CASSQEYGRGVYNEQFF
. | TRBJ1-5 | TRBV28 | TRBD1 | TGTGCCAGCAGGTCTCGACAGGGGGTTCAGCCCCAGCATTTT | CASRSRQGVQPQHF
few | TRBJ2-3 | TRBV15 | . | TGTGCCACCAGCAGGGAACAGGACAGCCTTACAGATACGCAGTATTTT | CATSREQDSLTDTQYF
many | TRBJ2-7 | TRBV5-1 | TRBD1 | TGCGCCAGCAGCTCTCCGGGACAGGGACCCCTCGAGCAGTACTTC | CASSSPGQGPLEQYF
. | TRBJ1-6 | TRBV5-6 | TRBD1 | TGTGCCAGCAGCTTTTCCCGACAGGGGGCTTCACCCCTCCACTTT | CASSFSRQGASPLHF
. | TRBJ2-1 | TRBV7-2 | . | TGTGCCAGCAGCTTGGCTAAAAGCAATGAGCAGTTCTTC | CASSLAKSNEQFF
many | TRBJ2-7 | TRBV18 | TRBD1 | TGTGCCAGCTCACGGCCGGGACAGGGGGTATACGAGCAGTACTTC | CASSRPGQGVYEQYF
. | TRBJ2-4 | TRBV28 | TRBD1 | TGTGCCAGCAGTTTAGGACCGACAGGGCGTCGGAAAAACATTCAGTACTTC | CASSLGPTGRRKNIQYF
. | TRBJ1-2 | TRBV29-1 | . | TGCAGCGCAACGGGGGGCGAAGGCTACACCTTC | CSATGGEGYTF
. | TRBJ2-3 | TRBV5-1 | TRBD2 | TGCGCCAGCAGCTTCCCTTCCGGGACTAGCGGGGGATTGTATACGCAGTATTTT | CASSFPSGTSGGLYTQYF
few | TRBJ1-5 | TRBV5-1 | . | TGCGCCAGCAGCTTGAGACCGGGGGTGGATCAGCCCCAGCATTTT | CASSLRPGVDQPQHF
few | TRBJ2-4 | TRBV2 | . | TGTGCCAGCAGTGAACTCTCCGCGCAGTACTTC | CASSELSAQYF
many | TRBJ2-5 | TRBV9 | TRBD1 | TGTGCCAGCAGCGCAGGACAGGGAAGAGAGACCCAGTACTTC | CASSAGQGRETQYF
few | TRBJ1-2 | TRBV12-3/TRBV12-4 | . | TGTGCCAGCAGTTTAACCCAAGGAACTAACTATGGCTACACCTTC | CASSLTQGTNYGYTF
many | TRBJ2-3 | TRBV5-1 | . | TGCGCCAGCAGCTTGTTTCCTAGGGGGGAGTTGACAGATACGCAGTATTTT | CASSLFPRGELTDTQYF
. | TRBJ2-7 | TRBV12-3/TRBV12-4 | . | TGTGCCAGCAGCCCGGACTGGAGCTCCTACGAGCAGTACTTC | CASSPDWSSYEQYF
. | TRBJ2-7 | TRBV20-1 | TRBD2 | TGCAGTGCTAGACAGGGACTAGGCCTCAATGAGCAGTACTTC | CSARQGLGLNEQYF
many | TRBJ1-5 | TRBV20-1 | . | TGCAGCGCCAGGGAAGGGGGTCAGCCCCAGCATTTT | CSAREGGQPQHF